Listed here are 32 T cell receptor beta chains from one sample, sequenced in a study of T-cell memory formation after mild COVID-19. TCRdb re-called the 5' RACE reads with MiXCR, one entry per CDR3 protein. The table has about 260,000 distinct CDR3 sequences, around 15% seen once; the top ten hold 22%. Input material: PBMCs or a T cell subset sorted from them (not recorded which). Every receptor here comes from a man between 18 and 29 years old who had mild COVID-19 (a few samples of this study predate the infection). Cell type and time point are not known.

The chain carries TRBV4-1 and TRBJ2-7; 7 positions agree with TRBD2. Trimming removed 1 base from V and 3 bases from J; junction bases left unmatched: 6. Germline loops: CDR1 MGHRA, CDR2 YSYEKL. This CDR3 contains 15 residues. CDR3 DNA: TGCGCCAGCAGCCAAGTCATAGCGGGCGACTACGAGCAGTACTTC. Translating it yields CASSQVIAGDYEQYF.

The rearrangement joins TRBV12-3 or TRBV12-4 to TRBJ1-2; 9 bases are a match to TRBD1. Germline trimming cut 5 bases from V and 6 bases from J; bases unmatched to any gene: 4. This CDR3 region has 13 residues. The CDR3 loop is CASSPTGGNGYTF. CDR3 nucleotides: TGTGCCAGCAGTCCCACAGGGGGCAATGGCTACACCTTC.

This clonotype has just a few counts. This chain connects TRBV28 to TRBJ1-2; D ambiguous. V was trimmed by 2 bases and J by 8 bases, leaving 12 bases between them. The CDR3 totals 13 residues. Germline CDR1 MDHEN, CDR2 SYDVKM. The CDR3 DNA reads TGTGCCAGCAGTTTAAACGGTCCTATAGGCTACACCTTC. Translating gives CASSLNGPIGYTF.

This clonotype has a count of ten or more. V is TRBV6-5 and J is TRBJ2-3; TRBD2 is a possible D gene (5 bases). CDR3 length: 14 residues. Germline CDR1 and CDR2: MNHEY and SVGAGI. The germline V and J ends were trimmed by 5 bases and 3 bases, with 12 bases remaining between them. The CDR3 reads CASSAGGGTDTQYF. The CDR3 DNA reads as TGTGCCAGCAGTGCGGGCGGAGGTACAGATACGCAGTATTTT.

This chain's CDR3 is CSANEPSTGKQPQHF. In DNA form, the CDR3 reads TGCAGTGCTAACGAACCTTCGACAGGGAAACAGCCCCAGCATTTT. The chain couples TRBV20-1 to TRBJ1-5; 7 bases are shared with TRBD1. Germline CDR1 DFQATT, CDR2 SNEGSKA (reference sequence). V was clipped by 4 bases and J by 7 bases; unmatched bases: 13. This CDR3 comprises 15 residues.

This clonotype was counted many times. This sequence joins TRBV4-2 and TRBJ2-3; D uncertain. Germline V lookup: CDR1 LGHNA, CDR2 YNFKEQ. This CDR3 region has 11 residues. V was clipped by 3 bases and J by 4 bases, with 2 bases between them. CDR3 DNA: TGTGCCAGCAGCCACTCAGATACGCAGTATTTT. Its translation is CASSHSDTQYF.

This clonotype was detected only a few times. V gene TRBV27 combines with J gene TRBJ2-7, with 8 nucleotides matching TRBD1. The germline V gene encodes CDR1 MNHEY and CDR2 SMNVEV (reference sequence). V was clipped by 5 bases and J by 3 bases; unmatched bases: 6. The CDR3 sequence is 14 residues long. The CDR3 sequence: CASSHRGDLYEQYF. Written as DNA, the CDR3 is TGTGCCAGCAGTCACAGGGGGGATCTCTACGAGCAGTACTTC.

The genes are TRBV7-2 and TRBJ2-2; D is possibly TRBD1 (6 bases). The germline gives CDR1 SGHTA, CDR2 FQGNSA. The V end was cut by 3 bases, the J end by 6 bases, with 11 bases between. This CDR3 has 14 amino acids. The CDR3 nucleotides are TGTGCCAGCAGCTTTACTCCAGGGGCCGGGGAGCTGTTTTTT. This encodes CASSFTPGAGELFF.

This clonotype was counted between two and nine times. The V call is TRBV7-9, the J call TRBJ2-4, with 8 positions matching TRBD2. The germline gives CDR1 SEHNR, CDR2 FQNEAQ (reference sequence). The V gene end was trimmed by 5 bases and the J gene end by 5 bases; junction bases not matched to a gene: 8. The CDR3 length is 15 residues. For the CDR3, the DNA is TGTGCCAGCAGCCGTCCCCGGGGGGGACAAAACATTCAGTACTTC. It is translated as CASSRPRGGQNIQYF. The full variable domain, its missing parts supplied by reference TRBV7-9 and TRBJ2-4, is DTGVSQNPRHKITKRGQNVTFRCDPISEHNRLYWYRQTLGQGPEFLTYFQNEAQLEKSRLLSDRFSAERPKGSFSTLEIQRTEQGDSAMYLCASSRPRGGQNIQYFGAGTRLSVL.

The CDR3 sequence is CASSPQRGTGELFF. The CDR3 coding sequence is TGTGCCAGCAGCCCACAGCGGGGGACCGGGGAGCTGTTTTTT. The chain carries TRBV7-2 and TRBJ2-2; 8 bases align to TRBD2. Germline-derived CDR1 and CDR2 are SGHTA and FQGNSA. This CDR3 has 14 residues. V shed 5 bases and J 5 bases; nucleotides not matched to a gene: 4.

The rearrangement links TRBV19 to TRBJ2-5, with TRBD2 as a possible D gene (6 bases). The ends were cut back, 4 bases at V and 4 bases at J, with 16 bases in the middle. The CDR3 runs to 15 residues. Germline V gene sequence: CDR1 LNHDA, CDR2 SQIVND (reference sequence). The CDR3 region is CASSKTPGLGETQYF. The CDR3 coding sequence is TGTGCCAGTAGTAAGACGCCGGGACTCGGAGAGACCCAGTACTTC.

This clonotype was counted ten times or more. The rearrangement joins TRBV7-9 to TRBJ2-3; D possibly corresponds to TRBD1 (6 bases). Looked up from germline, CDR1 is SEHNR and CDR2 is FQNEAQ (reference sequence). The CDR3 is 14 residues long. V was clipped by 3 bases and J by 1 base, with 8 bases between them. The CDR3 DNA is TGTGCCAGCAGCTTTTGGACAGGCACAGATACGCAGTATTTT. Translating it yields CASSFWTGTDTQYF.

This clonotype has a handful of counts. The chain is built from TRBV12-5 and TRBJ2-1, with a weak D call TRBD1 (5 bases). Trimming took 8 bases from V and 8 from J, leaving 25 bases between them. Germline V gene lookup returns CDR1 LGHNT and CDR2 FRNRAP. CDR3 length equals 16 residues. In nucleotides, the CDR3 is TGTGCTAGTCTACGTTTACAGGTAACCCTCCCGGATGAGCAGTTCTTC. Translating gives CASLRLQVTLPDEQFF.

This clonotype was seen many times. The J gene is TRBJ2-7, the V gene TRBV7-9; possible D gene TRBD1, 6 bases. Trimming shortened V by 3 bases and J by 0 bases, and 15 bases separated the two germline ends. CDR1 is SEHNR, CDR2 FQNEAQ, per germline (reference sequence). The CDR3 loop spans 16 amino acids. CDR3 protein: CASSFSTGHRSYEQYV. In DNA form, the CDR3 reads TGTGCCAGCAGCTTTTCCACGGGACATCGCTCCTACGAGCAGTACGTC.

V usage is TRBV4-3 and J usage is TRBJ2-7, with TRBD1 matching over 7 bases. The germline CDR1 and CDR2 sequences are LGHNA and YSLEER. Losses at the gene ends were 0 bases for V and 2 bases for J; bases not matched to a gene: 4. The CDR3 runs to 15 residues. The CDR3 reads CASSQDHGQAYEQYF. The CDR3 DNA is TGCGCCAGCAGCCAAGATCACGGACAGGCCTACGAGCAGTACTTC.

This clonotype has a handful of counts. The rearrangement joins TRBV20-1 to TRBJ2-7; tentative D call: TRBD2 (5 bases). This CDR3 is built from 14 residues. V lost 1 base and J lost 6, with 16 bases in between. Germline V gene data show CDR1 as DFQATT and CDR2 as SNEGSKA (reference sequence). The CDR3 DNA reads TGCAGTGCTAGAGCCCTCGAGGACTTTCCCGAGCAGTACTTC. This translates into CSARALEDFPEQYF.

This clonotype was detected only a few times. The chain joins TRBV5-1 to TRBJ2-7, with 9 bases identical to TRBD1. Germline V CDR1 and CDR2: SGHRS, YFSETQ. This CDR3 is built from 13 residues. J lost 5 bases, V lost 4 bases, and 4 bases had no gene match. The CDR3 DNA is TGCGCCAGCAGCCCGGGGACAGGGAACGAGCAGTACTTC. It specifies CASSPGTGNEQYF.

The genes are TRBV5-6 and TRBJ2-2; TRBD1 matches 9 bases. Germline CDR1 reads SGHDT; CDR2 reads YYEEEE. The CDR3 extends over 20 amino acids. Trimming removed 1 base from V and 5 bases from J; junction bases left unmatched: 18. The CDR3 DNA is TGTGCCAGCAGCTTGACCTATACCAAAGGGACAGGGCCTTATACCGGGGAGCTGTTTTTT. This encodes CASSLTYTKGTGPYTGELFF.

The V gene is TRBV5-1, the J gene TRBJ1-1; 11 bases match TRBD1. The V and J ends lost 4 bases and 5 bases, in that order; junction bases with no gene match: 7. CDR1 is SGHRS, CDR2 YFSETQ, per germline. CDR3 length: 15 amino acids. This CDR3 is CASSPRTGGVTEAFF. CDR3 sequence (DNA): TGCGCCAGCAGCCCAAGGACAGGGGGCGTAACTGAAGCTTTCTTT. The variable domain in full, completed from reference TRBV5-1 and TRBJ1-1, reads KAGVTQTPRYLIKTRGQQVTLSCSPISGHRSVSWYQQTPGQGLQFLFEYFSETQRNKGNFPGRFSGRQFSNSRSEMNVSTLELGDSALYLCASSPRTGGVTEAFFGQGTRLTVV.

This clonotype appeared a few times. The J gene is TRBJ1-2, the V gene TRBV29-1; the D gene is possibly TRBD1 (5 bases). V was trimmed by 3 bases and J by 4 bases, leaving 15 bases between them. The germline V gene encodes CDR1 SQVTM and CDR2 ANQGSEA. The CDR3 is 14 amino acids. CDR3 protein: CSVEGTGLGYGYTF. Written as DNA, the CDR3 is TGCAGCGTTGAGGGGACCGGGTTGGGCTATGGCTACACCTTC. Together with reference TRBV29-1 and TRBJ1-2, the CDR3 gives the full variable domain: SAVISQKPSRDICQRGTSLTIQCQVDSQVTMMFWYRQQPGQSLTLIATANQGSEATYESGFVIDKFPISRPNLTFSTLTVSNMSPEDSSIYLCSVEGTGLGYGYTFGSGTRLTVV.

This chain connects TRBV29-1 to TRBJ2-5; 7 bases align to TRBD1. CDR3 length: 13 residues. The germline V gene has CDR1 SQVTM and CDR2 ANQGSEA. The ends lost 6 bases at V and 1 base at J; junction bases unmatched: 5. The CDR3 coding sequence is TGCAGCGTCGCGACAGGGCCCCAAGAGACCCAGTACTTC. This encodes CSVATGPQETQYF.

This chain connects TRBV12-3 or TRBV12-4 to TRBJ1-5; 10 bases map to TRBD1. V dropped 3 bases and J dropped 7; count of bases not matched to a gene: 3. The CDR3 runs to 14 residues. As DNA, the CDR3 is TGTGCCAGCAGTTTTGGGACAGGGGTGCAGCCCCAGCATTTT. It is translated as CASSFGTGVQPQHF.

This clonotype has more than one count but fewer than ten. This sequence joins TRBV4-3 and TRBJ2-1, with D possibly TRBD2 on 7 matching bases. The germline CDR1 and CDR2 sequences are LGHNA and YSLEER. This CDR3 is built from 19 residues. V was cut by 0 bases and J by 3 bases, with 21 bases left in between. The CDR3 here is CASSQDPPSGAGVYNEQFF. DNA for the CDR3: TGCGCCAGCAGCCAAGACCCTCCCTCGGGGGCGGGGGTCTACAATGAGCAGTTCTTC.

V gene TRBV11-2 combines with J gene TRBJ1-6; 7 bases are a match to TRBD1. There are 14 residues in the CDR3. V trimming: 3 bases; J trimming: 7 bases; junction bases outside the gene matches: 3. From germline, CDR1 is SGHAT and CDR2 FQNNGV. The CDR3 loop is CASSLTGNNSPLHF. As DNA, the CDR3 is TGTGCCAGCAGCTTGACAGGGAACAATTCACCCCTCCACTTT.

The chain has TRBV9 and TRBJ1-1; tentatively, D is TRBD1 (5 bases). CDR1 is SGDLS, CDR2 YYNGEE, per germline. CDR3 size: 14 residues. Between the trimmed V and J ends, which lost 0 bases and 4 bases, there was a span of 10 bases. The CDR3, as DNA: TGTGCCAGCAGCGTAGTACAGGCAATCACTGAAGCTTTCTTT. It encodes CASSVVQAITEAFF.

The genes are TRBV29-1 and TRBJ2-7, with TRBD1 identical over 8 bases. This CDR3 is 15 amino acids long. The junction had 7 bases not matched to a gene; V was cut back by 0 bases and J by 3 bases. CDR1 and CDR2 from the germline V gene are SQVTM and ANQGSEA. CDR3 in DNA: TGCAGCGTTGAAGACCCACAGGGGGTAAACTACGAGCAGTACTTC. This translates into CSVEDPQGVNYEQYF.

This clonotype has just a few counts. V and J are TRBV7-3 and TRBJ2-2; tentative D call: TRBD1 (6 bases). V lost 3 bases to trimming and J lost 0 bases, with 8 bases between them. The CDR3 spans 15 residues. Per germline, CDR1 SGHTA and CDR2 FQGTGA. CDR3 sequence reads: CASSLDSANTGELFF. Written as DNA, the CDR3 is TGTGCCAGCAGCTTGGACAGCGCGAACACCGGGGAGCTGTTTTTT.

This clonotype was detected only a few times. Here the CDR3 DNA reads TGTGCCAGCAGCTTACGGGACAGGGCTAATGAGCAGTTCTTC. Translation gives CASSLRDRANEQFF. The chain combines TRBV7-2 with TRBJ2-1, with 9 bases lining up with TRBD1. V shed 2 bases, J shed 7 bases, and the junction held 3 bases outside the gene matches. The CDR3 extends over 14 amino acids. Germline V gene sequence: CDR1 SGHTA, CDR2 FQGNSA.

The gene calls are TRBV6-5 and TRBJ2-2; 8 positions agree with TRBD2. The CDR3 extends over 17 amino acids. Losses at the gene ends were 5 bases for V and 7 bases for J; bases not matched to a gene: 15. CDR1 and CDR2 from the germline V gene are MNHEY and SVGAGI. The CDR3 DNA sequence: TGTGCCAGCAGTCCCCCCTGGGGTAGCGGGGTGAGCGGGGAGCTGTTTTTT. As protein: CASSPPWGSGVSGELFF.

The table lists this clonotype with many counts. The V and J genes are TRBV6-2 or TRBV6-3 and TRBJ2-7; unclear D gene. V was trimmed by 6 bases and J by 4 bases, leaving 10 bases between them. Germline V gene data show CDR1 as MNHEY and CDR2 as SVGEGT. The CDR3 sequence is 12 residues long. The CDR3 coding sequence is TGTGCCAGCAGCAGAGCGAGTTACGAGCAGTACGTC. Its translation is CASSRASYEQYV.

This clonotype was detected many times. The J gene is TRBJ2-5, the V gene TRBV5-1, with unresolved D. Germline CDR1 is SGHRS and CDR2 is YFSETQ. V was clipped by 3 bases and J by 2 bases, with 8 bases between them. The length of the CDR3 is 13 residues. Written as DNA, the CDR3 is TGCGCCAGCAGCTGGACCGCTCAAGAGACCCAGTACTTC. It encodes CASSWTAQETQYF.

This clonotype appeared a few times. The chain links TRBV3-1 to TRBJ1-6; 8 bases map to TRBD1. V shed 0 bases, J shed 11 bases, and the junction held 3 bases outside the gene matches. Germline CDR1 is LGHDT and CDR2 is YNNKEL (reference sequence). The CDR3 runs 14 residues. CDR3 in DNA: TGTGCCAGCAGCCAAGATGCGACAGGGGCACCCCTCCACTTT. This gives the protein CASSQDATGAPLHF.